A selection of T cell receptor beta chains follows, all from one sample in a study of CD8 T cells in ankylosing spondylitis. TCRdb reprocessed the 5' RACE reads with MiXCR, giving one entry per CDR3 protein. This repertoire shows under 250,000 distinct CDR3 sequences, 8% to 11% found once; its top ten account for about 2.5%. Sequencing was performed on blood, either unsorted or a sorted T cell fraction (not recorded which). Receptors were obtained from a male donor with ankylosing spondylitis or in good health (not recorded which). CDR3s include the opening cysteine and the closing phenylalanine or tryptophan. A D gene is named only where the DNA matches it firmly. The listing skips clone size in some rows; elsewhere it reads once, few, many or a size class.

D	length	V	size	J	CDR3	DNA
.	15	TRBV7-2	many	TRBJ2-7	CASSLWVDLFYEQYF	TGTGCCAGCAGCTTATGGGTTGACCTTTTTTACGAGCAGTACTTC
TRBD1	18	TRBV20-1	many	TRBJ2-3	CSARGTGGLLLRTDTQYF	TGCAGTGCTAGGGGCACAGGGGGTTTACTCCTTCGCACAGATACGCAGTATTTT
TRBD1	13	TRBV30	.	TRBJ2-5	CAGTGGFQETQYF	TGTGCCGGGACAGGGGGCTTCCAAGAGACCCAGTACTTC
.	14	TRBV5-1	many	TRBJ2-3	CASSLEAPGDTQYF	TGCGCCAGCAGCTTGGAGGCCCCCGGGGATACGCAGTATTTT
TRBD2	13	TRBV6-5	many	TRBJ2-7	CASTFREAYEQYF	TGTGCCAGCACTTTCCGGGAGGCCTACGAGCAGTACTTC
.	12	TRBV2	many	TRBJ1-1	CASSPGQREAFF	TGTGCCAGCAGCCCCGGGCAGCGGGAAGCTTTCTTT
.	13	TRBV30	many	TRBJ2-7	CAWSQGRYYEQYF	TGTGCCTGGAGTCAGGGACGGTACTACGAGCAGTACTTC
.	17	TRBV5-1	few	TRBJ2-2	CASSFGRGVANTGELFF	TGCGCCAGCAGCTTTGGAAGAGGGGTCGCGAACACCGGGGAGCTGTTTTTT
TRBD1	14	TRBV29-1	few	TRBJ2-7	CSVFLDRGSYEQYF	TGCAGCGTTTTTCTGGACAGGGGTTCCTACGAGCAGTACTTC
.	13	TRBV30	few	TRBJ1-6	CAWSPAPGSPLHF	TGTGCCTGGAGTCCGGCCCCGGGGTCACCCCTCCACTTT
.	14	TRBV3-1	.	TRBJ2-3	CASSQDLSTDTQYF	TGTGCCAGCAGCCAAGACCTAAGCACAGATACGCAGTATTTT
.	15	TRBV11-3	few	TRBJ2-5	CASSSRLRAQETQYF	TGTGCCAGCAGCTCCAGACTCCGGGCTCAAGAGACCCAGTACTTC
.	14	TRBV7-2	.	TRBJ2-7	CASSLEASFYEQYF	TGTGCCAGCAGCTTAGAGGCCAGCTTCTACGAGCAGTACTTC
TRBD1	17	TRBV4-1	few	TRBJ2-2	CASSHPPGQGGTGELFF	TGCGCCAGCAGCCACCCCCCGGGACAGGGGGGGACCGGGGAGCTGTTTTTT
.	14	TRBV7-2	.	TRBJ2-5	CASSFQDWGETQYF	TGTGCCAGCAGCTTCCAGGATTGGGGAGAGACCCAGTACTTC
.	17	TRBV7-2	many	TRBJ2-3	CASSPHGGLSITDTQYF	TGTGCCAGCAGCCCCCACGGGGGACTTTCTATCACAGATACGCAGTATTTT
TRBD2	14	TRBV30	many	TRBJ2-3	CAWSLIAGPDTQYF	TGTGCCTGGAGCTTGATAGCGGGACCCGATACGCAGTATTTT
TRBD2	20	TRBV9	many	TRBJ2-3	CASSVAITPSGGFSTDTQYF	TGTGCCAGCAGCGTAGCCATTACCCCCAGCGGGGGCTTTTCCACAGATACGCAGTATTTT
TRBD2	14	TRBV20-1	few	TRBJ2-7	CSAPGLAGTYEQYF	TGCAGTGCCCCGGGACTAGCGGGAACCTACGAGCAGTACTTC
TRBD2	16	TRBV7-6	many	TRBJ2-1	CASSSRPSGSSHEQFF	TGTGCCAGCAGCTCCCGACCTAGCGGGAGTTCCCATGAGCAGTTCTTC
.	13	TRBV5-1	few	TRBJ2-7	CASSLGTLYEQYF	TGCGCCAGCAGCCTAGGGACTCTGTACGAGCAGTACTTC
.	15	TRBV2	many	TRBJ2-2	CASSEATANTGELFF	TGTGCCAGCAGTGAAGCGACAGCCAACACCGGGGAGCTGTTTTTT
.	13	TRBV11-2	.	TRBJ1-6	CASRGGGGSPLHF	TGTGCCAGCAGGGGCGGGGGCGGTTCACCCCTCCACTTT
.	12	TRBV28	many	TRBJ1-1	CASRGGNTEAFF	TGTGCCAGCAGAGGAGGGAACACTGAAGCTTTCTTT
.	14	TRBV20-1	many	TRBJ1-1	CSARDVRKNTEAFF	TGCAGTGCTAGAGACGTCAGAAAGAACACTGAAGCTTTCTTT
TRBD2	17	TRBV27	many	TRBJ2-1	CASSLGSGGPLSDEQFF	TGTGCCAGCAGTTTAGGCTCGGGGGGGCCCCTCTCGGATGAGCAGTTCTTC
TRBD1	17	TRBV7-9	few	TRBJ1-1	CASSPPLGQGMNTEAFF	TGTGCCAGCAGCCCCCCCCTAGGACAGGGAATGAACACTGAAGCTTTCTTT
.	14	TRBV30	many	TRBJ1-2	CAWSFGSPSGGYTF	TGTGCCTGGAGTTTCGGCAGTCCCTCTGGGGGCTACACCTTC
TRBD1	15	TRBV10-3	many	TRBJ2-7	CAISVIWDRLYEQYF	TGTGCCATCAGTGTGATATGGGACAGGCTCTACGAGCAGTACTTC
.	10	TRBV21-1	many	TRBJ2-7	CASSKHEQYF	TGTGCCAGCAGCAAGCACGAGCAGTACTTC
TRBD1	15	TRBV15	.	TRBJ2-3	CATSKGDRGADTQYF	TGTGCCACCAGCAAAGGAGACAGGGGGGCAGATACGCAGTATTTT
TRBD2	18	TRBV12-3/TRBV12-4	many	TRBJ2-5	CASSLGTAAAGGQETQYF	TGTGCCAGCAGTTTAGGGACTGCAGCGGCGGGGGGGCAAGAGACCCAGTACTTC
.	15	TRBV20-1	many	TRBJ2-1	CSARVPGQPRNEQFF	TGCAGTGCTAGAGTCCCCGGCCAGCCCAGGAATGAGCAGTTCTTC
TRBD2	13	TRBV30	many	TRBJ2-5	CAWTGRGQETQYF	TGTGCCTGGACGGGGAGGGGCCAAGAGACCCAGTACTTC
.	18	TRBV4-2	.	TRBJ2-7	CAISPGLLGSEFSYEQYF	TGTGCCATCAGCCCCGGGCTTCTCGGCTCGGAGTTTAGCTACGAGCAGTACTTC